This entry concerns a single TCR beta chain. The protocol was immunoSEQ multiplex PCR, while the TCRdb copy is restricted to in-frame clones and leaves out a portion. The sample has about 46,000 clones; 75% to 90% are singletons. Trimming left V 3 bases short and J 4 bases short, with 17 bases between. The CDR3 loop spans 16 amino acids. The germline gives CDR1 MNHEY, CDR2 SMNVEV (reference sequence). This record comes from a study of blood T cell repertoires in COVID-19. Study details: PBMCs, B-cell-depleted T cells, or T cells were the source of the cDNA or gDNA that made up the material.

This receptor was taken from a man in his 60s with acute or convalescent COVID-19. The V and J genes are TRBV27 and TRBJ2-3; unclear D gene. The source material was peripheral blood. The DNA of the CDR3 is TGTGCCAGCAGTTTCTCGGTAGCCCGTTTGGCAGATACGCAGTATTTT. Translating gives CASSFSVARLADTQYF.